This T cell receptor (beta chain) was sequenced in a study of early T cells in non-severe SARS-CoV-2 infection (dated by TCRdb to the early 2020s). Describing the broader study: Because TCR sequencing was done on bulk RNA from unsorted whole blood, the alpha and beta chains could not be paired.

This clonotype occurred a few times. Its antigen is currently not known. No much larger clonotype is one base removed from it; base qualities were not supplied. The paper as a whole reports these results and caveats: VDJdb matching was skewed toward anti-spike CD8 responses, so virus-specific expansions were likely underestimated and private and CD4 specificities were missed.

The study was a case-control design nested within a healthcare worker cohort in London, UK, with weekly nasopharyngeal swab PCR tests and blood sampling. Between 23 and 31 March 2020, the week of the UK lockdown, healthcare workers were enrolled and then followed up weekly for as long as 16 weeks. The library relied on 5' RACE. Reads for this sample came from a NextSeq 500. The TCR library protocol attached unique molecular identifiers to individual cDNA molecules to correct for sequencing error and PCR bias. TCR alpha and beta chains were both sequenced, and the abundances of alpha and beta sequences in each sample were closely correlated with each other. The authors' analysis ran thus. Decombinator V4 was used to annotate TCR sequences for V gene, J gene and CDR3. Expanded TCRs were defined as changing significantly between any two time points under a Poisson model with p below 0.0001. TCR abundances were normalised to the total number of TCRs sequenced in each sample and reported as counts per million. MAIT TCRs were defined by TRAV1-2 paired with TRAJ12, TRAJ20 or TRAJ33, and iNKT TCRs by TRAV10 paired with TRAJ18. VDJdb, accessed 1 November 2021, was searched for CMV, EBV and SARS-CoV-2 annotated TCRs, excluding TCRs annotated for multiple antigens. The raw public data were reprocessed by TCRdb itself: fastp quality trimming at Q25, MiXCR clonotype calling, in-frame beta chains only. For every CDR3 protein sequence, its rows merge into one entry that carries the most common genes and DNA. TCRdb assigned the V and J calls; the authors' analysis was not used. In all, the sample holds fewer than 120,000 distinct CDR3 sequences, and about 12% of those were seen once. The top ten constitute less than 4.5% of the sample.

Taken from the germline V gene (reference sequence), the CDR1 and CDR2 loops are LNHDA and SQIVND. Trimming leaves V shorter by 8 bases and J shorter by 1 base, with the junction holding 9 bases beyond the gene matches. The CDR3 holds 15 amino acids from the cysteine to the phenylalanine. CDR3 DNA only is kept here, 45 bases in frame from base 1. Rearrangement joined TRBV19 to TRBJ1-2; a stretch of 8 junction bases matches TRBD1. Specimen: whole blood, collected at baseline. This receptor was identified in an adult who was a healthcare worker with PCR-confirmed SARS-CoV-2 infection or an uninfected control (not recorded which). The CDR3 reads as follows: CASATGESGNYGYTF. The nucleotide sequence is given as TGTGCCAGTGCGACAGGGGAGTCCGGTAACTATGGCTACACCTTC.